This TCR beta chain was sequenced during a study of beta chain features in type 1 diabetes. As for the study in general: Across the samples, roughly 98,000,000 sorted cells were examined in total.

The CDR3 consists of 14 residues. The germline CDR1 and CDR2 sequences are MNHEY and SVGAGI. The V gene lost 0 bases and the J gene lost 0 bases, with 5 bases spanning the gap. cDNA synthesis used the whole RNA isolate, giving expressed TCRB sequences. TCRdb's copy holds only in-frame clones and misses some; the assay was immunoSEQ multiplex PCR. The sample lists roughly 700,000 clones, 13% occurring once. Remarks on this clone: Its specificity is unknown.

Findings of the study overall: Within patients, naive, central memory and Treg TCRB repertoires seemed more similar than within healthy donors. TCRB rearrangement may or may not be influenced by HLA type; here this remained unresolved. Researchers report that Type 1 diabetes patients had moderately but significantly shorter TCRB CDR3s across all four CD4+ subsets.

The receptor comes from a young man with type 1 diabetes. The specimen sequenced was naive CD4+ T cells from blood. This sequence joins TRBV6-5 and TRBJ1-1; D unclear. In DNA, the CDR3 is TGTGCCAGCAGTTACTCTTCAGTGAACACTGAAGCTTTCTTT. It encodes CASSYSSVNTEAFF.